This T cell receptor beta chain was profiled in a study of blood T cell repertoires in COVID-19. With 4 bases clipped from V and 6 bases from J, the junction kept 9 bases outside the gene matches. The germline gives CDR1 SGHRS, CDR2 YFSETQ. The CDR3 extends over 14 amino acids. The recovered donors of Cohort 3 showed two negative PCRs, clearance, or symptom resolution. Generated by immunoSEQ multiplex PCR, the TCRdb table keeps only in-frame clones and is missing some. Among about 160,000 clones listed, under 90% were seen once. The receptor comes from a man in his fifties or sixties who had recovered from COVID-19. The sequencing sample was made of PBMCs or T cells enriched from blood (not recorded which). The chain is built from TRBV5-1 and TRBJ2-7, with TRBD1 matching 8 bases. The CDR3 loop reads CASSLRTQGAEQYF. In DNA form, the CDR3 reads TGCGCCAGCAGCCTTAGGACGCAGGGGGCCGAGCAGTACTTC.